Below, 6 T cell receptor beta chains from the same sample are listed, as sequenced in a study of blood T cell repertoires in COVID-19. The repertoire was sequenced with immunoSEQ multiplex PCR; TCRdb's copy has only in-frame clones and lacks some. The profile shows some 65,000 clones, about 85% of them singletons. The specimen sequenced was peripheral blood. All receptors derive from an elderly man with acute or convalescent COVID-19.

This chain uses TRBV12-3 or TRBV12-4 with TRBJ1-5; weak D call: TRBD1 (5 bases). Trimming removed 5 bases at V and 6 bases at J, with 5 bases between. The CDR3 spans 11 residues. The CDR3 coding sequence is TGTGCCAGCAGTACAGGTCAGCCCCAGCATTTT. Translating it yields CASSTGQPQHF.

The chain couples TRBV28 to TRBJ1-2; 8 bases are a match to TRBD1. V lost 7 bases, J lost 4 bases, and 8 bases stayed unmatched. CDR1 is MDHEN, CDR2 SYDVKM, per germline. This CDR3 contains 14 residues. The CDR3 sequence is CASTSGQEVYGYTF. As DNA, the CDR3 is TGTGCCAGCACCTCGGGACAGGAGGTCTATGGCTACACCTTC.

This clone was seen only once. The J gene is TRBJ1-3, the V gene TRBV6-6; TRBD1 aligns across 7 bases. This CDR3 comprises 15 residues. Losses at the gene ends were 4 bases for V and 0 bases for J; bases not matched to a gene: 3. CDR1 is MNHNY, CDR2 SVGAGI, per germline (reference sequence). This CDR3 reads CASSLQGTSGNTIYF. CDR3 nucleotide sequence: TGTGCCAGCAGTTTACAGGGGACCTCTGGAAACACCATATATTTT.

This chain links TRBV24-1 with TRBJ1-2, with D unclear. The CDR3 totals 18 residues. The germline gives CDR1 KGHDR, CDR2 SFDVKD. V was trimmed by 5 bases and J by 1 base, leaving 22 bases between them. CDR3 region: CATSGRKVREHNNYGYTF. The CDR3 DNA follows: TGTGCCACCAGTGGCCGGAAGGTCCGGGAGCACAATAACTATGGCTACACCTTC.

The chain joins TRBV30 to TRBJ1-3; 8 nucleotides align to TRBD1. The CDR3 is 15 amino acids. V dropped 2 bases and J dropped 3; count of bases not matched to a gene: 6. The germline V gene has CDR1 GTSNPN and CDR2 SVGIG (reference sequence). The CDR3, as DNA: TGTGCCTGGAGTTTCGACAGGGGCTTTGGAAACACCATATATTTT. It specifies CAWSFDRGFGNTIYF. The complete variable domain, with remaining parts taken from reference TRBV30 and TRBJ1-3, reads SQTIHQWPATLVQPVGSPLSLECTVEGTSNPNLYWYRQAAGRGLQLLFYSVGIGQISSEVPQNLSASRPQDRQFILSSKKLLLSDSGFYLCAWSFDRGFGNTIYFGEGSWLTVV.

The rearrangement links TRBV28 to TRBJ2-5; 7 nucleotides align to TRBD1. This CDR3 is built from 14 residues. V shed 5 bases and J 2 bases; nucleotides not matched to a gene: 5. Germline V lookup: CDR1 MDHEN, CDR2 SYDVKM. As DNA, the CDR3 is TGTGCCAGCAGTGAACAGGGGCCTCAAGAGACCCAGTACTTC. Amino acids: CASSEQGPQETQYF.